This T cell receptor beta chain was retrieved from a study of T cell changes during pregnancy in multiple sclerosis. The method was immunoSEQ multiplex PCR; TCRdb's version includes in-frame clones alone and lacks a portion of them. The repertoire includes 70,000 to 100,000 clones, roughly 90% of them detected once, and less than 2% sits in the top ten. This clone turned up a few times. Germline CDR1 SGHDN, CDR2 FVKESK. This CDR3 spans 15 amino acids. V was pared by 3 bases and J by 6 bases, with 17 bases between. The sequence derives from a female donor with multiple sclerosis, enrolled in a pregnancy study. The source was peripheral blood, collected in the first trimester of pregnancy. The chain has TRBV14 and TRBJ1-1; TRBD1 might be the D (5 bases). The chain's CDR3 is CASSQGHGRPPEAFF. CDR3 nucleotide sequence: TGTGCCAGCAGCCAGGGGCACGGGAGACCTCCTGAAGCTTTCTTT.